This T cell receptor beta chain was identified in a study of blood T cell repertoires in COVID-19. Profiled with immunoSEQ multiplex PCR; TCRdb holds only in-frame clones, not every one. The sample includes 150,000 or so clones, around 89% of them seen just once. Per germline, CDR1 LGHNA and CDR2 YSLEER. The CDR3 is 15 amino acids. V gave up 0 bases and J gave up 5 bases; unmatched junction bases: 5. This sequence originates from a man younger than 35 with COVID-19, enrolled during active disease. Sample: peripheral blood. This chain uses TRBV4-3 with TRBJ2-7; 9 bases align to TRBD2. The CDR3 bases are TGCGCCAGCAGCCAAGAAGGGGGACTAGCTAACGAGCAGTACTTC. Its translation is CASSQEGGLANEQYF.